Below, 6 T cell receptor beta chains from the same sample are listed, as sequenced in a study of CD8+ T cells in alopecia areata. Treatment noted: oral pan-JAK inhibitor, 5-10 mg twice daily. Extracted RNA was reverse transcribed, and the resulting cDNA served as sequencing template. TCRdb's table, derived via immunoSEQ multiplex PCR, lists solely in-frame clones and lacks some. The data show some 220,000 clones, with roughly 56% seen just once and more than 1.5% held by the top ten. The sample was CD4+ T cells sorted from blood, taken at week 4, from a patient treated with tofacitinib. These receptors were taken from a human donor with alopecia areata.

About this clone: The sample contains more than one DNA sequence encoding this CDR3. This rearrangement joins TRBV5-1 to TRBJ2-3; tentative D call: TRBD2 (6 bases). V was pared by 3 bases and J by 2 bases, with 19 bases between. Germline V lookup: CDR1 SGHRS, CDR2 YFSETQ. The CDR3 runs 17 residues. As DNA, the CDR3 is TGCGCCAGCAGCTCGCACCGGGACTCAACCTTCACAGATACGCAGTATTTT. Amino acid sequence: CASSSHRDSTFTDTQYF.

CDR3 protein: CASSEAHRGRETQYF. DNA for the CDR3: TGTGCCAGCAGTGAAGCGCATAGGGGACGGGAGACCCAGTACTTC. V and J are TRBV2 and TRBJ2-5; D tentatively fits TRBD1 or TRBD2 (5 bases each). Per the germline V gene, CDR1 is SNHLY and CDR2 is FYNNEI. Trimming took off 0 bases at V and 5 bases at J, with 13 bases between the two ends. The length of the CDR3 is 15 residues.

V usage is TRBV14 and J usage is TRBJ2-3; D is possibly TRBD1 (5 bases). The length of the CDR3 is 13 residues. V was trimmed by 4 bases and J by 6 bases, leaving 11 bases between them. The V gene's germline CDR1 is SGHDN and CDR2 FVKESK. CDR3 amino acids: CASSPRTQDTQYF. CDR3 coding DNA: TGTGCCAGCAGCCCCCGGACACAGGATACGCAGTATTTT.

This clone has a handful of counts. The chain carries TRBV6-6 and TRBJ2-1; TRBD2 agrees at 8 bases. Germline CDR1 is MNHNY and CDR2 is SVGAGI (reference sequence). With 5 bases clipped from V and 9 bases from J, the junction kept 9 bases outside the gene matches. The CDR3 contains 14 residues. The DNA for the CDR3 is TGTGCCAGCAGTGAGCCCGGGACTAGTGGTGAGCAGTTCTTC. Protein product: CASSEPGTSGEQFF.

This clone was seen only a few times. The chain is built from TRBV6-6 and TRBJ2-3; D gene ambiguous. Trimming took off 2 bases at V and 0 bases at J, with 9 bases between the two ends. Germline assignment: CDR1 MNHNY and CDR2 SVGAGI (reference sequence). This CDR3 spans 15 amino acids. The CDR3 region is CASSYGRLSTDTQYF. CDR3 coding DNA: TGTGCCAGCAGTTACGGACGACTGAGCACAGATACGCAGTATTTT.

The chain couples TRBV29-1 to TRBJ2-5, with D perhaps TRBD2 (7 bases). The CDR3 extends over 14 amino acids. Germline CDR1 reads SQVTM; CDR2 reads ANQGSEA. V was shortened by 2 bases and J by 5 bases, with 15 bases between the two germline ends. The CDR3 loop is CSVESGGAGETQYF. The DNA for the CDR3 is TGCAGCGTTGAATCTGGGGGGGCCGGGGAGACCCAGTACTTC. The full variable domain, rest sourced from reference TRBV29-1 and TRBJ2-5, is SAVISQKPSRDICQRGTSLTIQCQVDSQVTMMFWYRQQPGQSLTLIATANQGSEATYESGFVIDKFPISRPNLTFSTLTVSNMSPEDSSIYLCSVESGGAGETQYFGPGTRLLVL.